Shown below are 29 T cell receptor beta chains from a single sample sequenced in a study of T cell responses to AZD1222 COVID-19 vaccine. Here immunoSEQ multiplex PCR was the method, and the copy in TCRdb shows in-frame clones only, minus some. The top ten clones hold roughly 7% of a sample with 100,000 to 150,000 clones, around 94% of them seen once. The source material was peripheral blood, sampled on day 0 of AZD1222 vaccination. These receptor sequences come from an adult in good health.

The genes are TRBV24-1 and TRBJ1-1; D possibly corresponds to TRBD1 (5 bases). CDR1 is KGHDR and CDR2 is SFDVKD in the germline V gene. CDR3 length: 15 residues. V lost 5 bases and J lost 5, with 17 bases in between. The CDR3 sequence: CATSVGVRAGTEAFF. As DNA, the CDR3 is TGTGCCACCAGTGTCGGGGTCAGGGCGGGAACTGAAGCTTTCTTT.

The CDR3 region is CASSQEGQAYEQYF. The CDR3 nucleotides are TGTGCCAGCAGCCAAGAAGGTCAGGCCTACGAGCAGTACTTC. The V gene is TRBV14, the J gene TRBJ2-7; D is undetermined. Trimming removed 0 bases from V and 2 bases from J, with 8 bases in between. CDR1 SGHDN and CDR2 FVKESK come from the germline V gene. This CDR3 contains 14 residues.

The J gene is TRBJ1-6, the V gene TRBV10-3; 7 positions agree with TRBD1. J gave up 7 bases and V 5 bases, and 5 bases lay outside the gene matches. Germline values: CDR1 ENHRY, CDR2 SYGVKD. The CDR3 covers 14 residues. As DNA, the CDR3 is TGTGCCATCAGTACCGGGACAGTAAATTCACCCCTCCACTTT. Its protein is CAISTGTVNSPLHF.

This chain links TRBV11-3 with TRBJ2-3; 12 nucleotides match TRBD2. Trimming at V came to 5 bases and at J to 1 base, leaving 10 bases not matched to a gene. Germline values: CDR1 SGHNT, CDR2 YENEEA. The length of the CDR3 is 18 residues. The DNA for the CDR3 is TGTGCCAGCAGCCCCGCGACTAGCGGGAGCTGGGGCACAGATACGCAGTATTTT. Protein sequence: CASSPATSGSWGTDTQYF.

This chain links TRBV18 with TRBJ2-1, with 8 bases that match TRBD2. The CDR3 runs 14 residues. CDR1 and CDR2 from the germline V gene are KGHSH and LQKENI. V gave up 3 bases and J gave up 5 bases; unmatched junction bases: 3. In DNA, the CDR3 is TGTGCCAGCTCACCGAGGCGGGGGGACAATGAGCAGTTCTTC. This translates into CASSPRRGDNEQFF.

This clone showed up just once. The rearrangement joins TRBV28 to TRBJ2-5; the D is unclear. V dropped 4 bases and J dropped 3 bases, with 15 bases sitting between them. Germline V lookup: CDR1 MDHEN, CDR2 SYDVKM. This CDR3 is 15 amino acids long. The DNA of the CDR3 is TGTGCCAGCAGTTCCCAGGACCCTGGGAAAGAGACCCAGTACTTC. This encodes CASSSQDPGKETQYF.

The chain joins TRBV7-9 to TRBJ1-2; D is undetermined. V gave up 2 bases and J gave up 0 bases, with 10 bases separating them. The CDR3 length is 15 residues. Per the germline V gene, CDR1 is SEHNR and CDR2 is FQNEAQ (reference sequence). The chain's CDR3 is CASSLLSIANYGYTF. For the CDR3, the DNA is TGTGCCAGCAGCTTACTATCGATAGCTAACTATGGCTACACCTTC.

The rearrangement links TRBV2 to TRBJ2-2; 8 bases map to TRBD2. The CDR3 spans 15 residues. The V and J ends lost 3 bases and 4 bases, in that order; junction bases with no gene match: 4. Germline V gene lookup returns CDR1 SNHLY and CDR2 FYNNEI. CDR3 amino acids: CASSEGTRSTGELFF. The CDR3 coding sequence is TGTGCCAGCAGTGAGGGGACTAGGAGCACCGGGGAGCTGTTTTTT.

The chain carries TRBV19 and TRBJ1-2, with D unclear. Germline CDR1 LNHDA, CDR2 SQIVND (reference sequence). Between the trimmed V and J ends, which lost 7 bases and 2 bases, there was a span of 17 bases. This CDR3 is 15 amino acids long. This chain's CDR3 is CASTPGDRVNYGYTF. The CDR3 DNA is TGTGCCAGTACTCCCGGGGATCGGGTAAACTATGGCTACACCTTC.

This chain uses TRBV27 with TRBJ2-1; 13 bases match TRBD2. Trimming cost V 5 bases and J 7 bases; bases outside gene matches: 5. Germline lookup yields CDR1 MNHEY and CDR2 SMNVEV (reference sequence). The CDR3 spans 15 residues. Here the CDR3 reads CASSRTSGSFNEQFF. The CDR3, as DNA: TGTGCCAGCAGTCGGACTAGCGGGAGTTTTAATGAGCAGTTCTTC.

To note about this clone: Other DNA sequences in this sample translate to the same CDR3. The chain employs TRBV18 and TRBJ1-4; TRBD1 matches 8 bases. V trimming: 6 bases; J trimming: 4 bases; junction bases outside the gene matches: 4. In germline, CDR1 is KGHSH, CDR2 LQKENI. The length of the CDR3 is 14 residues. CDR3 in DNA: TGTGCCAGCTCCCCGGGACAGGATAATGAAAAACTGTTTTTT. This translates into CASSPGQDNEKLFF.

V and J are TRBV27 and TRBJ1-6; a possible D gene is TRBD1 (6 bases). CDR1 is MNHEY and CDR2 is SMNVEV in the germline V gene (reference sequence). The CDR3 has 16 amino acids. V dropped 1 base and J dropped 10 bases, with 17 bases sitting between them. The CDR3 sequence: CASSLYGVGGQSPLHF. The CDR3 region has the DNA TGTGCCAGCAGTTTATATGGCGTGGGGGGCCAATCACCCCTCCACTTT.

This rearrangement joins TRBV29-1 to TRBJ1-1; D is unresolved. The germline CDR1 and CDR2 sequences are SQVTM and ANQGSEA. This CDR3 has 13 amino acids. Trimming pared 1 base from V and 1 base from J, leaving 7 bases between. In DNA form, the CDR3 reads TGCAGCGTTGAAGCTTACCAGAACACTGAAGCTTTCTTT. Protein product: CSVEAYQNTEAFF.

The chain is built from TRBV7-8 and TRBJ2-7; 10 nucleotides align to TRBD1. CDR3 length equals 16 residues. The germline V gene has CDR1 SGHVS and CDR2 FQNEAQ. The trim removed 5 bases at V and 4 bases at J, leaving 11 bases unmatched. The CDR3 spells CASSQYTGTGVYEQYF. CDR3 bases: TGTGCCAGCAGCCAATACACCGGGACAGGGGTATACGAGCAGTACTTC.

The chain carries TRBV7-8 and TRBJ1-3; D gene uncertain. CDR1 and CDR2 from the germline V gene are SGHVS and FQNEAQ. The germline V and J ends were trimmed by 5 bases and 1 base, with 15 bases remaining between them. The CDR3 runs 16 residues. Here the CDR3 reads CASSLTEGRSGNTIYF. In nucleotides, the CDR3 is TGTGCCAGCAGCCTCACAGAAGGGAGATCTGGAAACACCATATATTTT.

The genes are TRBV18 and TRBJ1-1, with TRBD1 as a possible D gene (5 bases). The V end was cut by 6 bases, the J end by 5 bases, with 19 bases between. The CDR3 length is 15 residues. The germline CDR1 and CDR2 sequences are KGHSH and LQKENI. CDR3 DNA: TGTGCCAGCTCCTCCCGCCAGGGAGGGGCGACTGAAGCTTTCTTT. Its protein product is CASSSRQGGATEAFF.

This clone has only a few counts. The rearrangement uses TRBV7-6 and TRBJ2-1, with 9 bases matching TRBD1. V was pared by 2 bases and J by 9 bases, with 17 bases of the junction left unmatched. The CDR3 loop spans 18 amino acids. Germline CDR1 SGHVS, CDR2 FNYEAQ. CDR3: CASSLWPKGGQGRSEQFF. The CDR3, as DNA: TGTGCCAGCAGCTTATGGCCTAAGGGGGGACAGGGTCGGAGTGAGCAGTTCTTC.

This chain uses TRBV5-4 with TRBJ1-2; D is undetermined. CDR3 size: 12 residues. V was cut by 2 bases and J by 1 base, with 3 bases left in between. Germline lookup yields CDR1 SGHNT and CDR2 YYREEE (reference sequence). CDR3 sequence reads: CASSLHNYGYTF. DNA for the CDR3: TGTGCCAGCAGCTTACATAACTATGGCTACACCTTC.

The chain combines TRBV28 with TRBJ1-6; possibly TRBD1 for D (6 bases). Between the trimmed V and J ends, which lost 8 bases and 0 bases, there was a span of 11 bases. This CDR3 comprises 15 residues. Per the germline V gene, CDR1 is MDHEN and CDR2 is SYDVKM. Here the CDR3 reads CASGTGSSYNSPLHF. CDR3 coding DNA: TGTGCCAGCGGTACAGGGAGCTCCTATAATTCACCCCTCCACTTT.

The chain is built from TRBV6-2 or TRBV6-3 and TRBJ2-2; 10 nucleotides align to TRBD2. This CDR3 has 19 amino acids. CDR1 MNHEY and CDR2 SVGEGT come from the germline V gene. Trimming at V came to 0 bases and at J to 4 bases, leaving 11 bases not matched to a gene. The CDR3 DNA follows: TGTGCCAGCAGTTACTCGGAGCGCCCGGGACTAGCGCTCACCGGGGAGCTGTTTTTT. It encodes CASSYSERPGLALTGELFF.

The rearrangement joins TRBV6-5 to TRBJ1-3, with TRBD1 as a possible D gene (5 bases). This CDR3 spans 14 amino acids. Germline CDR1 and CDR2: MNHEY and SVGAGI. Deletions cut 4 bases from V and 0 bases from J, with 7 bases between. The CDR3 reads CASSLDNSGNTIYF. The CDR3 bases are TGTGCCAGCAGTTTGGACAACTCTGGAAACACCATATATTTT.

The gene calls are TRBV2 and TRBJ2-7, with 7 nucleotides matching TRBD1. V was pared by 5 bases and J by 5 bases, with 9 bases of the junction left unmatched. The CDR3 totals 14 residues. Germline lookup yields CDR1 SNHLY and CDR2 FYNNEI. The CDR3 region has the DNA TGTGCCAGCAGTCACCCCTTGAGGGGGCACGAGCAGTACTTC. Translated: CASSHPLRGHEQYF.

The chain recombines TRBV30 with TRBJ2-5, with 10 bases fitting TRBD2. The V and J ends lost 8 bases and 2 bases, in that order; junction bases with no gene match: 11. The V gene's germline CDR1 is GTSNPN and CDR2 SVGIG (reference sequence). The CDR3 contains 15 residues. CDR3 residues: CAAGKGLAMQETQYF. CDR3 nucleotide sequence: TGTGCCGCGGGTAAGGGACTAGCGATGCAAGAGACCCAGTACTTC.

The chain uses TRBV7-2 and TRBJ2-7; 7 nucleotides align to TRBD1. CDR1 and CDR2 from the germline V gene are SGHTA and FQGNSA. Trimming cost V 5 bases and J 4 bases; bases outside gene matches: 8. The CDR3 is made up of 14 amino acids. CDR3 in DNA: TGTGCCAGCAGCCCCCCGGGACAGATTTACGAGCAGTACTTC. It specifies CASSPPGQIYEQYF.

This chain links TRBV9 with TRBJ1-1; D perhaps matches TRBD1 (6 bases). The germline CDR1 and CDR2 sequences are SGDLS and YYNGEE. V shed 0 bases and J shed 4 bases, with 13 bases lying between them. CDR3 length: 15 residues. CDR3: CASSVEGGPGTEAFF. The CDR3, as DNA: TGTGCCAGCAGCGTAGAGGGGGGGCCGGGCACTGAAGCTTTCTTT.

The V and J genes are TRBV4-3 and TRBJ1-1; D uncertain. Germline CDR1 reads LGHNA; CDR2 reads YSLEER. The CDR3 has 13 residues. Trimming stripped 1 base from V and 2 bases from J, with 5 bases between. CDR3 nucleotide sequence: TGCGCCAGCAGCCAAGGCAGAAACACTGAAGCTTTCTTT. Its translation: CASSQGRNTEAFF.

The chain is built from TRBV21-1 and TRBJ2-7; the table's D gene call, TRBD2, was not cross checked with the DNA. TRBV21-1 has pseudogene status. The CDR3 covers 11 residues. The CDR3 bases are TGTGCCAGCAGTGCGGTCTACGAGCAGTACTTC. Its translation is CASSAVYEQYF.

The chain uses TRBV28 and TRBJ2-5, with TRBD2 as a possible D gene (6 bases). Per germline, CDR1 MDHEN and CDR2 SYDVKM. The CDR3 loop spans 14 amino acids. V was trimmed by 7 bases and J by 5 bases, leaving 17 bases between them. The CDR3 sequence: CASTPGLSRETQYF. DNA of the CDR3: TGTGCCAGCACCCCGGGACTTAGTAGGGAGACCCAGTACTTC. The whole variable domain, remainder taken from reference TRBV28 and TRBJ2-5, is DVKVTQSSRYLVKRTGEKVFLECVQDMDHENMFWYRQDPGLGLRLIYFSYDVKMKEKGDIPEGYSVSREKKERFSLILESASTNQTSMYLCASTPGLSRETQYFGPGTRLLVL.

The chain joins TRBV7-7 to TRBJ2-7, with 8 bases lining up with TRBD2. This CDR3 has 19 amino acids. Germline V CDR1 and CDR2: SSHAT, FNYEAQ (reference sequence). V shed 2 bases and J 4 bases; nucleotides not matched to a gene: 19. CDR3 sequence (DNA): TGTGCCAGCAGCTTACCCTTCGGGGGGGGGTCTAGCGGGCATTACGAGCAGTACTTC. Its protein product is CASSLPFGGGSSGHYEQYF.